This T cell receptor beta chain was profiled in a study of T cell changes during pregnancy in multiple sclerosis. CDR3 length equals 13 residues. Trimming removed 2 bases at V and 7 bases at J, with 8 bases between. Germline assignment: CDR1 MNHEY and CDR2 SVGAGI. The data were produced by immunoSEQ multiplex PCR, yet TCRdb's version contains in-frame clones alone and is incomplete. Found here are about 50,000 clones, around 90% of them singletons; the top ten hold approximately 0.25%. The sequence was collected from a female donor with multiple sclerosis, enrolled in a pregnancy study. The chain uses TRBV6-5 and TRBJ2-2, with D possibly being TRBD1 (5 bases). This material consisted of CD4+ T cells from peripheral blood mononuclear cells, taken in the second trimester of pregnancy. As DNA, the CDR3 is TGTGCCAGCAGTTACGGGGCCGTCGGGGAGCTGTTTTTT. Protein product: CASSYGAVGELFF.